This T cell receptor beta chain was profiled in a study of cytomegalovirus exposure and HLA in healthy donors. Background on the study: Prior work identified more than 90 million unique TCR beta sequences in around 170 million T cells. Study-level results: V- and J-gene trimming of TCR beta was linked (in a later analysis) to a missense DCLRE1C variant. 16,951 TCR beta sequences were associated with HLA alleles at 0.05 false discovery rate in a later analysis. HLA restriction was apparent for most CMV-associated TCR beta chains in a later analysis.

This clone was picked up one time. What it binds is unknown. With 60 Vbeta and 13 Jbeta primers, the PCR was carried out. Profiled with immunoSEQ multiplex PCR; TCRdb holds only in-frame clones, not every one. The table has approximately 170,000 clones, 62% seen once. The source material was PBMCs. The sequence came from a middle-aged man in good health and CMV-seronegative.

CDR3 coding DNA: TGTGCCAGCAGCGTACGGGTGCGCGGGGAGCTGTTTTTT. Its protein product is CASSVRVRGELFF. The genes are TRBV9 and TRBJ2-2; D remains ambiguous. CDR1 is SGDLS and CDR2 is YYNGEE in the germline V gene. The CDR3 contains 13 residues. The ends were cut back, 1 base at V and 7 bases at J, with 8 bases in the middle.